This T cell receptor beta chain was recorded in a study of T cell repertoires in cytomegalovirus infection. Looking at the study overall: Matching HLA type, along with CMV infection, was indicated by public TCR beta signatures.

In TCRdb, the reads were re-called with MiXCR into one record per CDR3 protein. Of some 100,000 distinct CDR3 sequences listed, less than 25% are singletons. CDR1 SGHVS and CDR2 FQNEAQ come from the germline V gene. This CDR3 is 16 amino acids long. V trimming: 1 base; J trimming: 5 bases; junction bases outside the gene matches: 7. By share, this clonotype counts as medium-sized. Sequenced: CD8+ T cells from PBMCs. The sequence was collected from a human donor in good health (CMV status not recorded). Some clones in this sample may be carry-over from other donors' samples. This rearrangement joins TRBV7-8 to TRBJ2-7; TRBD2 matches at 11 bases. The CDR3 spells CASSLVATSGSNEQYF. CDR3 bases: TGTGCCAGCAGCTTAGTAGCTACTAGCGGGAGCAACGAGCAGTACTTC.